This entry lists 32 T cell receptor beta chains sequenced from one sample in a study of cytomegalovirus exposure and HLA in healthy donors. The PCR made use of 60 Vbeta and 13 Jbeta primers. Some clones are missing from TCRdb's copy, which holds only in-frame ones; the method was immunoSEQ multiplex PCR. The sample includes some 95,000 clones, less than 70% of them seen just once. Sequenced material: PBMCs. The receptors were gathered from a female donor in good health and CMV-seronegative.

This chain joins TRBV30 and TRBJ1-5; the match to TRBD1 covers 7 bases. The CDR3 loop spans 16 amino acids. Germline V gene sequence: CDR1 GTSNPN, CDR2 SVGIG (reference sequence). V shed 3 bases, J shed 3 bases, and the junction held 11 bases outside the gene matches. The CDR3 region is CAWSPKRGQFNQPQHF. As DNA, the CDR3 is TGTGCCTGGAGCCCTAAACGGGGACAGTTCAATCAGCCCCAGCATTTT. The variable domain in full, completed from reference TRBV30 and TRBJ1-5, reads SQTIHQWPATLVQPVGSPLSLECTVEGTSNPNLYWYRQAAGRGLQLLFYSVGIGQISSEVPQNLSASRPQDRQFILSSKKLLLSDSGFYLCAWSPKRGQFNQPQHFGDGTRLSIL.

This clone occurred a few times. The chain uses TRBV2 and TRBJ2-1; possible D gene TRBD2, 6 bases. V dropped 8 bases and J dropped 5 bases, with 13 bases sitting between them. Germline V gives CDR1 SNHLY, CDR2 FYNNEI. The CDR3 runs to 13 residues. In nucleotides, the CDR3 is TGTGCCAGCCGGGACTCAGCTAACAATGAGCAGTTCTTC. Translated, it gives CASRDSANNEQFF.

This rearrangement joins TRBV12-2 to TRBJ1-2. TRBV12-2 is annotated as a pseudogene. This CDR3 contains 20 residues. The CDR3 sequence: CASRQHPFSNVGLLFYGYTF. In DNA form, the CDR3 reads TGTGCAAGTCGCCAACACCCATTCTCGAACGTGGGACTGCTGTTCTATGGCTACACCTTC.

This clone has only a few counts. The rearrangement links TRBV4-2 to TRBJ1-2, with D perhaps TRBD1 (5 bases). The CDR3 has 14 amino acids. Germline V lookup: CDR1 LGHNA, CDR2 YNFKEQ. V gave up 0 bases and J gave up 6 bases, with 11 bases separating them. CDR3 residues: CASSQEAGLDGYTF. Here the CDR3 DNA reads TGTGCCAGCAGCCAAGAGGCAGGGCTAGATGGCTACACCTTC.

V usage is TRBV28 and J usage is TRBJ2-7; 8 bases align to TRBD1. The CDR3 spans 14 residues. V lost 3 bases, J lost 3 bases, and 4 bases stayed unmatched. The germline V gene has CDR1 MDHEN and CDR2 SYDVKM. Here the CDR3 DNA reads TGTGCCAGCAGTTTCAGGACAGGGCGCTACGAGCAGTACTTC. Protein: CASSFRTGRYEQYF.

The CDR3 DNA sequence: TGTGCCAGCAGCTTACGGACTGGGGAGCAGTTCTTC. This gives the protein CASSLRTGEQFF. The V call is TRBV7-3, the J call TRBJ2-1; weak D call: TRBD2 (5 bases). CDR1 SGHTA and CDR2 FQGTGA come from the germline V gene. V lost 2 bases, J lost 10 bases, and 9 bases lay in between. CDR3 length: 12 residues.

CDR3 DNA: TGTGCCAGCAGCGTAGAGAGTAGCGGGACCTACGAGCAGTACTTC. It specifies CASSVESSGTYEQYF. The chain employs TRBV9 and TRBJ2-7; 8 nucleotides match TRBD2. This CDR3 contains 15 residues. Germline V gives CDR1 SGDLS, CDR2 YYNGEE. Trimming removed 0 bases from V and 2 bases from J; junction bases left unmatched: 4.

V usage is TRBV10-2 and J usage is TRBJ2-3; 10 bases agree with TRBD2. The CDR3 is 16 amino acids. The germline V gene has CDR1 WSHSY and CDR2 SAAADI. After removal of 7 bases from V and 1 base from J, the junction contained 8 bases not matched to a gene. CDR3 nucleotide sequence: TGCGCCAGCATGGGGGGAACTAGCGGGGGCACAGATACGCAGTATTTT. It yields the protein CASMGGTSGGTDTQYF.

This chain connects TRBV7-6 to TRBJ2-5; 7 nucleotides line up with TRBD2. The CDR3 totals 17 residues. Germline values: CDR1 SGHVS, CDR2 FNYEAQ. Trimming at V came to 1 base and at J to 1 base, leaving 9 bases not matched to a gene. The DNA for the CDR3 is TGTGCCAGCAGCTTAGGATACGAGCGGGGCCCCCAAGAGACCCAGTACTTC. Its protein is CASSLGYERGPQETQYF.

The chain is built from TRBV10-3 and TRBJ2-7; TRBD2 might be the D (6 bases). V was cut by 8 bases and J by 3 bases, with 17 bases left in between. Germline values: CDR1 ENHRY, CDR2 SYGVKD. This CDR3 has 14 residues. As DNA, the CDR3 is TGTGCCATCCGTCCACGGGAGAACCTCTACGAGCAGTACTTC. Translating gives CAIRPRENLYEQYF.

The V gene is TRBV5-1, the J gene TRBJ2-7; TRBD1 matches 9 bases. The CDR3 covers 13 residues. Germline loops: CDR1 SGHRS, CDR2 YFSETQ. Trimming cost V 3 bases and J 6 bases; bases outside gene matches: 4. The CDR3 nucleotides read TGCGCCAGCAGCTCCCGGACAGGGGTCGAGCAGTACTTC. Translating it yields CASSSRTGVEQYF.

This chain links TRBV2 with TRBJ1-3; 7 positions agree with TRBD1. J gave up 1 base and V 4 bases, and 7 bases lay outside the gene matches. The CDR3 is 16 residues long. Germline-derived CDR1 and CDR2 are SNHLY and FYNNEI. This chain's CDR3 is CASSVGQASSGNTIYF. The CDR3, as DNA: TGTGCCAGCAGTGTAGGACAGGCCTCGTCTGGAAACACCATATATTTT.

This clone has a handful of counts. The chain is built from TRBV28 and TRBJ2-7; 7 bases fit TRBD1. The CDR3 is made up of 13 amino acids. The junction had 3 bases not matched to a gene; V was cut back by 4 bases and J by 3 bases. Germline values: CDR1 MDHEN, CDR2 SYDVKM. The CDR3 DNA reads TGTGCCAGCAGTTACGGACAGGACTACGAGCAGTACTTC. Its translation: CASSYGQDYEQYF.

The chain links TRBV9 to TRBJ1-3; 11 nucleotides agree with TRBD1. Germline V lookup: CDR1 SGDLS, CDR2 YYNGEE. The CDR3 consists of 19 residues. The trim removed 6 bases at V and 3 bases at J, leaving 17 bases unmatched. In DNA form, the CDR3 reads TGTGCCAGCATCCCCCGAGGAAGTGGGACAGGGGGTCTTGGAAACACCATATATTTT. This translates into CASIPRGSGTGGLGNTIYF.

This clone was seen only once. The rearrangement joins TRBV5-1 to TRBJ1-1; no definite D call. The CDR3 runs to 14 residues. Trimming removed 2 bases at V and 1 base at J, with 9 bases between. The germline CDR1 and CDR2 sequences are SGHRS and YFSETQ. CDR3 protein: CASSLQIPNTEAFF. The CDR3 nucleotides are TGCGCCAGCAGCTTACAGATTCCGAACACTGAAGCTTTCTTT.

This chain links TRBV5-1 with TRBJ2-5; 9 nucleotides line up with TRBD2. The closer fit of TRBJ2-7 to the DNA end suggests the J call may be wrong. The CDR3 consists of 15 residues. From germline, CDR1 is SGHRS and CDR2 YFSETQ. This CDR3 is CASSPVAGGTYEQYF. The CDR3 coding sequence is TGCGCCAGCAGCCCCGTGGCGGGGGGGACCTACGAGCAGTACTTC.

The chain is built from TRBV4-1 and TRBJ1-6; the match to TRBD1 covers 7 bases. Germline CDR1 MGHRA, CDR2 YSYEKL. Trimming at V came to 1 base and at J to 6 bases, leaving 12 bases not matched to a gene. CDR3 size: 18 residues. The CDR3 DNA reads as TGCGCCAGCAGCCAAGGGGTCCTAAGCCGGGACAGTAATTCACCCCTCCACTTT. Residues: CASSQGVLSRDSNSPLHF.

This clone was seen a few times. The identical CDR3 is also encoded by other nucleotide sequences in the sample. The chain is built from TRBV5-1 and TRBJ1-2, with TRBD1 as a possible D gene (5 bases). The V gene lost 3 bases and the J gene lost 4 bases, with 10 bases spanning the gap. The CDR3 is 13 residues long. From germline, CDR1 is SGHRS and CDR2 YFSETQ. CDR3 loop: CASSSQGAYGYTF. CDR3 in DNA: TGCGCCAGCAGCTCGCAGGGTGCCTATGGCTACACCTTC.

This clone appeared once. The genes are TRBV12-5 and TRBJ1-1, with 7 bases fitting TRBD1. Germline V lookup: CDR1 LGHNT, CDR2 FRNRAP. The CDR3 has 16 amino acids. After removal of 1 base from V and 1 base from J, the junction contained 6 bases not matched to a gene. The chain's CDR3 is CASGLAPRQGNTEAFF. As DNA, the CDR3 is TGTGCTAGTGGTTTGGCACCCCGACAGGGGAACACTGAAGCTTTCTTT. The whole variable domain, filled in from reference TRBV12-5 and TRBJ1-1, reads DARVTQTPRHKVTEMGQEVTMRCQPILGHNTVFWYRQTMMQGLELLAYFRNRAPLDDSGMPKDRFSAEMPDATLATLKIQPSEPRDSAVYFCASGLAPRQGNTEAFFGQGTRLTVV.

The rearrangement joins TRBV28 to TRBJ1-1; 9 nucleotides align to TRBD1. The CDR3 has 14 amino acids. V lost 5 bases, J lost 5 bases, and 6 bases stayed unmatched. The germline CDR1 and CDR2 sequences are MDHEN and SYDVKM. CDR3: CASSVGTGWTEAFF. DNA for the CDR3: TGTGCCAGCAGTGTAGGGACAGGGTGGACTGAAGCTTTCTTT.

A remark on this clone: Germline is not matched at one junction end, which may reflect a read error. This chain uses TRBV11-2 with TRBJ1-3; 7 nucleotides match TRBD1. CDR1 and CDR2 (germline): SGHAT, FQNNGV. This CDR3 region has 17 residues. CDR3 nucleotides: TGTGACAGCAGTCGACTCCGATTAGGACAGGCTGGAAACACCATATATTTT. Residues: CDSSRLRLGQAGNTIYF.

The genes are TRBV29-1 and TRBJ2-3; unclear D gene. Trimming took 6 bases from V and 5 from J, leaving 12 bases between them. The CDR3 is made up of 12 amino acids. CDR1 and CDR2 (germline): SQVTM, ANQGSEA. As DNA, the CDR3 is TGCAGCGTAACCCAACAGCTAGATACGCAGTATTTT. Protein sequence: CSVTQQLDTQYF.

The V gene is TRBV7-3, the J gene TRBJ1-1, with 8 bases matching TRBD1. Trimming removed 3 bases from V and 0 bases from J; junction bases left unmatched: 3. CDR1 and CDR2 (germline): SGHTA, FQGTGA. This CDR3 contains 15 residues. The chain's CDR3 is CASSLTGELNTEAFF. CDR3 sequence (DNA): TGTGCCAGCAGCTTGACAGGGGAATTGAACACTGAAGCTTTCTTT.

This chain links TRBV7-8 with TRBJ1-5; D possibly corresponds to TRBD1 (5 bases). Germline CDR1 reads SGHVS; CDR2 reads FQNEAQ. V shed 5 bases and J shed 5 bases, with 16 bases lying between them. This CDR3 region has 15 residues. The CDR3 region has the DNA TGTGCCAGCAGCCCTAGGGCAGGGTACGATCAGCCCCAGCATTTT. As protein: CASSPRAGYDQPQHF. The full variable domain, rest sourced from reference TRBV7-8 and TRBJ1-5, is GAGVSQSPRYKVAKRGQDVALRCDPISGHVSLFWYQQALGQGPEFLTYFQNEAQLDKSGLPSDRFFAERPEGSVSTLKIQRTQQEDSAVYLCASSPRAGYDQPQHFGDGTRLSIL.

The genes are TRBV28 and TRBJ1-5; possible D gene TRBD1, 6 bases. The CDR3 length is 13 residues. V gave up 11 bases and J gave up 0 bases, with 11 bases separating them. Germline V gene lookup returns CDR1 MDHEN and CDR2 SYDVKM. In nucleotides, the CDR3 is TGTGCCGCCCAGGGGAATAGCAATCAGCCCCAGCATTTT. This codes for CAAQGNSNQPQHF.

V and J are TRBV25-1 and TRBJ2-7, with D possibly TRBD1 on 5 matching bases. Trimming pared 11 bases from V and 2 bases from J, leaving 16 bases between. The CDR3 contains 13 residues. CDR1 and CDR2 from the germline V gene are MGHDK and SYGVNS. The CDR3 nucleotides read TGTGCCGCGCAGGGCGAAGGGCCCTACGAGCAGTACTTC. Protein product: CAAQGEGPYEQYF.

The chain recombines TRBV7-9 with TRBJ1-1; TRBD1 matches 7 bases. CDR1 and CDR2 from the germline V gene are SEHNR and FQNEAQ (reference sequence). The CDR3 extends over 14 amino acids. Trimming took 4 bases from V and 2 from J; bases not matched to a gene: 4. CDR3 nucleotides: TGTGCCAGCAGCTATAACAGGGGTAACACTGAAGCTTTCTTT. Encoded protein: CASSYNRGNTEAFF.

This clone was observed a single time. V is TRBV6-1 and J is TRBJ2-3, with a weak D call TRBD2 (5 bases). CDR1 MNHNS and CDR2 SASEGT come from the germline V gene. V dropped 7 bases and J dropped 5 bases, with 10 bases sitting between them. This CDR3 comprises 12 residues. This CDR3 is CASKGALDTQYF. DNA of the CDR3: TGTGCCAGCAAGGGAGCCCTAGATACGCAGTATTTT.

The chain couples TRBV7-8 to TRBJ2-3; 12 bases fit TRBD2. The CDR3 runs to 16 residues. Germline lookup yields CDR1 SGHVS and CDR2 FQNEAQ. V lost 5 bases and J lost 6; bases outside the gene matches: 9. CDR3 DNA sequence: TGTGCCAGCAGCCTATCTGGACTAGCGGGGTCGGATACGCAGTATTTT. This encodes CASSLSGLAGSDTQYF.

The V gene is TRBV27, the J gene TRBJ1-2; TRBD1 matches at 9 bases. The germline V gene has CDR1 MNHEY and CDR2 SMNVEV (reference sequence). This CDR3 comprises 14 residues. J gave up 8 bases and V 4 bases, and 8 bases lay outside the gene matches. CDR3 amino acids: CASSSGTGKEGYTF. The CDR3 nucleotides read TGTGCCAGCAGTTCCGGGACAGGGAAAGAAGGCTACACCTTC.

CDR3 bases: TGTGCCAGCAGCCAGCAGGGCGGGAACACTGAAGCTTTCTTT. This sequence encodes CASSQQGGNTEAFF. The rearrangement joins TRBV7-8 to TRBJ1-1; possible D gene TRBD1, 5 bases. This CDR3 is 14 amino acids long. V was trimmed by 5 bases and J by 1 base, leaving 11 bases between them. CDR1 and CDR2 from the germline V gene are SGHVS and FQNEAQ.

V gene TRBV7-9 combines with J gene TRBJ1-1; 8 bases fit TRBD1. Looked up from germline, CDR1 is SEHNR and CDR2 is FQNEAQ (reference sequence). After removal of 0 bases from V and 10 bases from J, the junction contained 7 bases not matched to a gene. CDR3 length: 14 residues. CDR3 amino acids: CASSLAQTGERAFF. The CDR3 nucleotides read TGTGCCAGCAGCTTAGCACAGACAGGGGAAAGAGCTTTCTTT.